A single sample gave rise to the 28 T cell receptor beta chains below, sequenced in a study of T-cell memory formation after mild COVID-19. TCRdb reprocessed the 5' RACE reads with MiXCR, giving one entry per CDR3 protein. This sample yields a few hundred thousand distinct CDR3 sequences, of which 13% to 15% are seen a single time; less than 25% belongs to the top ten. Sequencing was performed on PBMCs or a T cell subset sorted from them (not recorded which). The source is a young man who had mild COVID-19 (a few samples of this study predate the infection). Cell type and time point are not known.

V and J are TRBV29-1 and TRBJ1-2; 8 positions match TRBD1. Germline V gives CDR1 SQVTM, CDR2 ANQGSEA. There are 14 residues in the CDR3. V lost 3 bases and J lost 10; bases outside the gene matches: 13. CDR3 coding DNA: TGCAGCGTTGAGTTCTGGCAGGGGGCCGTATCCTACACCTTC. This codes for CSVEFWQGAVSYTF.

This clonotype was counted between two and nine times. V and J are TRBV20-1 and TRBJ2-5; 11 bases are shared with TRBD2. V was pared by 5 bases and J by 4 bases, with 6 bases of the junction left unmatched. This CDR3 is built from 14 residues. The V gene's germline CDR1 is DFQATT and CDR2 SNEGSKA (reference sequence). The CDR3 nucleotides read TGCAGTGCTTTTAGCGGGGGGGCCGGAGAGACCCAGTACTTC. Translating gives CSAFSGGAGETQYF.

There are a few counts of this clonotype. The chain carries TRBV28 and TRBJ2-5, with TRBD2 identical over 9 bases. V trimming: 3 bases; J trimming: 4 bases; junction bases outside the gene matches: 6. Germline V lookup: CDR1 MDHEN, CDR2 SYDVKM. The CDR3 is made up of 15 amino acids. For the CDR3, the DNA is TGTGCCAGCAGTTTGGGGCGGGGGGGCCGAGAGACCCAGTACTTC. Protein: CASSLGRGGRETQYF.

J is TRBJ2-7 and V is TRBV4-3; D uncertain. The germline CDR1 and CDR2 sequences are LGHNA and YSLEER. V shed 0 bases and J shed 4 bases, with 13 bases lying between them. The CDR3 length is 15 residues. CDR3 coding DNA: TGCGCCAGCAGCCAAGAAGAGTGGCGTGGGTACGAGCAGTACTTC. It specifies CASSQEEWRGYEQYF.

This clonotype was counted between two and nine times. As DNA, the CDR3 is TGTGCCAGCAGTTACCCAAGGACAGGCGAATTATCCCTCCACTTT. Translated, it gives CASSYPRTGELSLHF. V usage is TRBV6-2 or TRBV6-3 and J usage is TRBJ1-6; 7 positions match TRBD1. With V trimmed by 2 bases and J by 14 bases, 12 bases remained unmatched. This CDR3 has 15 amino acids. In germline, CDR1 is MNHEY, CDR2 SVGEGT.

The chain carries TRBV19 and TRBJ2-3, with 12 bases lining up with TRBD1. Per germline, CDR1 LNHDA and CDR2 SQIVND (reference sequence). With 6 bases clipped from V and 7 bases from J, the junction kept 11 bases outside the gene matches. The CDR3 is made up of 16 amino acids. The CDR3 nucleotides read TGTGCCAGTAGCCGGGCCGGGACAGGGGGCTCGTATACGCAGTATTTT. As protein: CASSRAGTGGSYTQYF.

This clonotype was observed many times. This chain links TRBV5-1 with TRBJ1-6; D is ambiguous. Germline CDR1 and CDR2: SGHRS and YFSETQ. This CDR3 comprises 14 residues. The ends were cut back, 0 bases at V and 4 bases at J, with 5 bases in the middle. The DNA for the CDR3 is TGCGCCAGCAGCTTGGAGGGTTATAATTCACCCCTCCACTTT. Translated, it gives CASSLEGYNSPLHF.

The chain uses TRBV9 and TRBJ2-2, with 7 bases lining up with TRBD1. J lost 6 bases, V lost 3 bases, and 8 bases had no gene match. Germline loops: CDR1 SGDLS, CDR2 YYNGEE. The CDR3 totals 15 residues. CDR3 protein: CASSEGRQGAGELFF. Here the CDR3 DNA reads TGTGCCAGCAGCGAGGGAAGACAGGGTGCCGGGGAGCTGTTTTTT.

The V call is TRBV20-1, the J call TRBJ2-3; no definite D call. From germline, CDR1 is DFQATT and CDR2 SNEGSKA (reference sequence). Between the trimmed V and J ends, which lost 8 bases and 3 bases, there was a span of 15 bases. The CDR3 runs to 13 residues. CDR3 sequence (DNA): TGCAGTACCAGACCAAGTCAGACAGATACGCAGTATTTT. Translation: CSTRPSQTDTQYF.

This chain uses TRBV27 with TRBJ2-4, with D unclear. CDR1 and CDR2 (germline): MNHEY, SMNVEV (reference sequence). The CDR3 is 17 amino acids. V lost 2 bases to trimming and J lost 0 bases, with 14 bases between them. The CDR3 region is CASSLPTIRLAKNIQYF. The DNA for the CDR3 is TGTGCCAGCAGTTTACCCACCATACGCTTAGCCAAAAACATTCAGTACTTC.

The sample holds a few counts of this clonotype. V gene TRBV24-1 combines with J gene TRBJ1-1, with a weak D call TRBD1 (5 bases). Trimming took off 9 bases at V and 1 base at J, with 14 bases between the two ends. This CDR3 has 14 residues. Germline CDR1 and CDR2: KGHDR and SFDVKD. The CDR3 DNA reads as TGTGCCACCTCCCGGGGAGGGACGAACACTGAAGCTTTCTTT. Translation gives CATSRGGTNTEAFF.

This clonotype was seen only a few times. The J gene is TRBJ1-5, the V gene TRBV24-1, with D hard to call. Trimming pared 0 bases from V and 0 bases from J, leaving 2 bases between. The CDR3 has 14 amino acids. The V gene's germline CDR1 is KGHDR and CDR2 SFDVKD. The CDR3 reads CATSDLSSNQPQHF. CDR3 sequence (DNA): TGTGCCACCAGTGATTTGAGTAGCAATCAGCCCCAGCATTTT.

The chain has TRBV11-2 and TRBJ2-1, with D possibly being TRBD2 (5 bases). CDR1 is SGHAT and CDR2 is FQNNGV in the germline V gene. Trimming took off 8 bases at V and 2 bases at J, with 16 bases between the two ends. CDR3 length: 15 amino acids. This CDR3 is CASAYSGPAYNEQFF. The DNA for the CDR3 is TGTGCCAGCGCATACAGCGGACCAGCCTACAATGAGCAGTTCTTC.

This clonotype turned up a few times. This chain connects TRBV20-1 to TRBJ1-5; TRBD1 is a possible D gene (5 bases). The CDR3 has 11 amino acids. Germline lookup yields CDR1 DFQATT and CDR2 SNEGSKA (reference sequence). V lost 6 bases and J lost 4, with 7 bases in between. The CDR3 DNA is TGCAGTGCCGCAGGGAATCAGCCCCAGCATTTT. Its translation is CSAAGNQPQHF.

CDR3: CASSSLDPGNSPLHF. The CDR3 DNA reads as TGTGCCAGCAGCTCGCTGGATCCGGGTAATTCACCCCTCCACTTT. The rearrangement joins TRBV7-9 to TRBJ1-6; D uncertain. The CDR3 length is 15 residues. V lost 4 bases and J 6 bases, leaving 13 bases between the germline ends. The germline gives CDR1 SEHNR, CDR2 FQNEAQ (reference sequence).

At least ten counts were recorded for this clonotype. The V and J genes are TRBV18 and TRBJ1-1; D is undetermined. V lost 1 base, J lost 1 base, and 7 bases lay in between. CDR1 is KGHSH and CDR2 is LQKENI in the germline V gene. CDR3 size: 14 residues. The CDR3 sequence is CASSPQWQNTEAFF. The CDR3 nucleotides read TGTGCCAGCTCACCACAGTGGCAGAACACTGAAGCTTTCTTT. Complete variable domain (other parts from reference TRBV18 and TRBJ1-1): NAGVMQNPRHLVRRRGQEARLRCSPMKGHSHVYWYRQLPEEGLKFMVYLQKENIIDESGMPKERFSAEFPKEGPSILRIQQVVRGDSAAYFCASSPQWQNTEAFFGQGTRLTVV.

V usage is TRBV5-1 and J usage is TRBJ1-2, with a tentative D call TRBD1 (5 bases). CDR1 is SGHRS, CDR2 YFSETQ, per germline. Trimming left V 3 bases short and J 4 bases short, with 13 bases between. This CDR3 is built from 14 residues. The CDR3 loop is CASSYSGSSYGYTF. The CDR3 DNA reads TGCGCCAGCAGCTATTCAGGGTCGTCCTATGGCTACACCTTC.

This clonotype has at least ten counts. V and J are TRBV25-1 and TRBJ2-4; 9 bases are a match to TRBD1. The germline gives CDR1 MGHDK, CDR2 SYGVNS. CDR3 length: 15 residues. Trimming at V came to 2 bases and at J to 4 bases, leaving 3 bases not matched to a gene. The CDR3 is CASSEAGTGKNIQYF. As DNA, the CDR3 is TGTGCCAGCAGTGAAGCCGGGACAGGGAAAAACATTCAGTACTTC.

The genes are TRBV4-2 and TRBJ2-5; D remains unclear. The germline CDR1 and CDR2 sequences are LGHNA and YNFKEQ. V was trimmed by 0 bases and J by 7 bases, leaving 12 bases between them. This CDR3 region has 14 residues. Written as DNA, the CDR3 is TGTGCCAGCAGCCAAGATTCCCCTACCCGGACCCAGTACTTC. Its protein product is CASSQDSPTRTQYF.

This chain uses TRBV4-3 with TRBJ2-5, with D possibly being TRBD2 (5 bases). CDR1 and CDR2 from the germline V gene are LGHNA and YSLEER. The V gene lost 4 bases and the J gene lost 3 bases, with 15 bases spanning the gap. The CDR3 sequence is 15 residues long. The CDR3 sequence is CASSRAEGVEETQYF. Written as DNA, the CDR3 is TGCGCCAGCAGCCGGGCCGAGGGTGTGGAAGAGACCCAGTACTTC.

The sample holds a few counts of this clonotype. This chain links TRBV12-3 or TRBV12-4 with TRBJ2-7, with a tentative D call TRBD1 (6 bases). The V and J ends lost 4 bases and 3 bases respectively, with 13 bases between them. The CDR3 runs 14 residues. The CDR3 is CASSSTGLGYEQYF. As DNA, the CDR3 is TGTGCCAGCAGTTCTACAGGGTTGGGCTACGAGCAGTACTTC.

This chain uses TRBV4-2 with TRBJ1-2; D is perhaps TRBD1 (5 bases). Trimming pared 0 bases from V and 8 bases from J, leaving 16 bases between. The CDR3 extends over 15 amino acids. Germline V gives CDR1 LGHNA, CDR2 YNFKEQ. CDR3 residues: CASSQDQKGSGGYTF. In DNA form, the CDR3 reads TGTGCCAGCAGCCAAGATCAAAAGGGGTCTGGGGGCTACACCTTC.

The table lists this clonotype with many counts. This chain connects TRBV6-1 to TRBJ2-7, with TRBD1 matching over 8 bases. The V gene's germline CDR1 is MNHNS and CDR2 SASEGT. The CDR3 has 14 residues. V was pared by 6 bases and J by 3 bases, with 7 bases of the junction left unmatched. CDR3 nucleotide sequence: TGTGCCAGCAGCAGGGGGCAATTCTTCTACGAGCAGTACGTC. This encodes CASSRGQFFYEQYV.

This clonotype was seen only a few times. V usage is TRBV7-8 and J usage is TRBJ2-7, with TRBD1 matching 11 bases. Germline CDR1 is SGHVS and CDR2 is FQNEAQ. The length of the CDR3 is 15 residues. Trimming removed 6 bases from V and 3 bases from J; junction bases left unmatched: 7. For the CDR3, the DNA is TGTGCCAGCAGTCGGACAGGGGGCAGGATCTACGAGCAGTACGTC. This sequence encodes CASSRTGGRIYEQYV.

The J gene is TRBJ1-1, the V gene TRBV7-6; TRBD1 is a possible D gene (6 bases). This CDR3 contains 15 residues. Germline values: CDR1 SGHVS, CDR2 FNYEAQ. Trimming left V 1 base short and J 4 bases short, with 13 bases between. This CDR3 reads CASSLGGTGSTEAFF. CDR3 sequence (DNA): TGTGCCAGCAGCTTAGGAGGAACAGGGAGCACTGAAGCTTTCTTT.

This clonotype was detected only a few times. V and J are TRBV6-6 and TRBJ1-1; 7 bases agree with TRBD1. From germline, CDR1 is MNHNY and CDR2 SVGAGI (reference sequence). V was pared by 7 bases and J by 5 bases, with 4 bases of the junction left unmatched. The CDR3 length is 12 residues. CDR3 sequence: CASNRGGTEAFF. Here the CDR3 DNA reads TGTGCCAGCAACAGGGGAGGGACTGAAGCTTTCTTT.

This sequence joins TRBV7-2 and TRBJ2-1, with TRBD2 matching 8 bases. The junction had 17 bases not matched to a gene; V was cut back by 7 bases and J by 9 bases. Germline lookup yields CDR1 SGHTA and CDR2 FQGNSA. CDR3 length: 16 residues. The CDR3 sequence is CASTTRQAGAIGEQFF. The CDR3 DNA reads TGTGCCAGCACCACCCGTCAAGCGGGGGCGATCGGTGAGCAGTTCTTC.

The chain is built from TRBV4-1 and TRBJ2-1; weak D call: TRBD1 (6 bases). There are 13 residues in the CDR3. Germline loops: CDR1 MGHRA, CDR2 YSYEKL. V dropped 2 bases and J dropped 8 bases, with 10 bases sitting between them. The CDR3 nucleotides are TGCGCCAGCAGCCAACAGGGGACCGATGAGCAGTTCTTC. This translates into CASSQQGTDEQFF.